These T cell receptor beta chains were read from a single sample in a study of T-cell reconstitution after alpha-beta-depleted transplantation in children. TCRdb called the PCR reads again in MiXCR, with one record for every CDR3 protein. The table shows 150,000 to 250,000 distinct CDR3 sequences, with 6.3% occurring only once. This specimen consisted of PBMCs, obtained before TCRalphabeta/CD19-depleted stem cell transplant. The receptors were sampled from a girl under three years old with combined immunodeficiency, due to receive a stem cell transplant. The CDR3 runs from the conserved cysteine through the conserved F or W. D genes are given only for firm matches. Rows give clone size only sometimes, using once, few, many, or a class for an expanded clone.

clone size	J gene	V gene	D gene	CDR3 protein	CDR3 DNA
many	TRBJ2-3	TRBV7-2	-	CASSLSSFVGTDTQYF	TGTGCCAGCAGCTTATCCTCCTTCGTAGGGACAGATACGCAGTATTTT
many	TRBJ2-1	TRBV28	TRBD1	CASSPGQANPFSEQFF	TGTGCCAGCAGTCCAGGACAGGCCAATCCATTCAGCGAGCAGTTCTTC
many	TRBJ2-1	TRBV12-3/TRBV12-4	-	CASNLQVGLSYNEQFF	TGTGCCAGCAATCTACAGGTTGGGCTCTCCTACAATGAGCAGTTCTTC
-	TRBJ2-1	TRBV30	TRBD2	CAWTRLAGVLGEQFF	TGTGCCTGGACCAGACTAGCGGGGGTTCTAGGTGAGCAGTTCTTC
-	TRBJ1-5	TRBV28	-	CASSLFPLNQPQHF	TGTGCCAGCAGTTTATTTCCTCTCAATCAGCCCCAGCATTTT
many	TRBJ1-4	TRBV20-1	TRBD1	CSATDRGLYFEKLFF	TGCAGTGCCACGGACAGGGGGCTCTATTTTGAAAAACTGTTTTTT
-	TRBJ1-5	TRBV12-3/TRBV12-4	TRBD1	CASSSTGVSNQPQHF	TGTGCCAGCAGTTCGACAGGGGTTAGCAATCAGCCCCAGCATTTT
few	TRBJ1-2	TRBV13	-	CASSPRDGHYGYTF	TGTGCCAGCAGCCCCCGGGACGGCCACTATGGCTACACCTTC
few	TRBJ2-3	TRBV7-2	TRBD2	CASSPWTSLDTQYF	TGTGCCAGCAGCCCCTGGACTAGCCTTGATACGCAGTATTTT
-	TRBJ1-2	TRBV5-5	-	CASSNTGRRDYGYTF	TGTGCCAGCAGCAACACTGGGCGTAGGGACTATGGCTACACCTTC